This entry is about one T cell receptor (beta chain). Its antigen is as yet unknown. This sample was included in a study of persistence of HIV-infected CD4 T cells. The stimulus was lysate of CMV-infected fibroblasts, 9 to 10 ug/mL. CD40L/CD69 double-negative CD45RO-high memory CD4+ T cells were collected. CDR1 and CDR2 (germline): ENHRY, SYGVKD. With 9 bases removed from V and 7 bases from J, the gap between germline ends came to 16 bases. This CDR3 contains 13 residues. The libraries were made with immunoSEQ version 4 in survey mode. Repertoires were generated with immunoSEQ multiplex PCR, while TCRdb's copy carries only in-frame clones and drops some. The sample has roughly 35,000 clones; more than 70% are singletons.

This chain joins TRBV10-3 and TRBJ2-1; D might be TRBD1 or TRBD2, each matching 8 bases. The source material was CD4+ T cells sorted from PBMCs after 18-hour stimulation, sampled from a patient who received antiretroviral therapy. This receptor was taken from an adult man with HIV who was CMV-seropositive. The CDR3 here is CAIGQGLGNEQFF. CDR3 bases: TGTGCCATAGGACAGGGACTAGGGAATGAGCAGTTCTTC.